The source of this TCR beta chain is a study of CD8 T cells in Susac syndrome. Points on this clonotype: As yet, its antigen is unknown.

The study used healthy donors as controls matched for age and sex. Bulk CD8+ and CD4+ cells came from magnetic negative isolation; CD8+ TEMRA by FACS. The CDR3 totals 14 residues. V lost 5 bases to trimming and J lost 9 bases; unmatched junction nucleotides: 8. The germline CDR1 and CDR2 sequences are ENHRY and SYGVKD. Study results and caveats: The relatively small number of individuals in the TCR sequencing and HLA analysis was acknowledged by the study.

Roughly 0.45 to 1 ug RNA was reverse transcribed with random hexamers. The amplification used immunoSEQ multiplex PCR on TCR beta CDR3; it spanned 54 Vbeta and 13 Jbeta. MiXCR, applied by TCRdb to the immunoSEQ multiplex PCR reads, yields one record per CDR3 protein. The table includes approximately 70,000 distinct CDR3 sequences, 95% detected once. The TCR originated in a human donor in good health. The chain links TRBV10-3 to TRBJ2-2, with 8 bases that match TRBD2. Sequenced sample: CD8+ T cells from PBMCs. Here the CDR3 reads CAISSGGLPRELFF. CDR3 nucleotide sequence: TGTGCCATCAGTAGCGGGGGTCTTCCCCGGGAGCTGTTTTTT.